This section outlines one TCR beta chain sequence together with its context. Its antigen remains undetermined. A read error may account for a junction end that differs from germline. Via the germline V gene, CDR1 is LGHNA and CDR2 YNFKEQ. The CDR3 numbers 13 residues from cysteine through phenylalanine. The DNA shown is the 39-base CDR3, in frame from base 1. This sample was taken from a study of T-cell reconstitution after alpha-beta-depleted transplantation in children (dated by TCRdb to 2016 to 2017). At the level of the whole study: Using TCR repertoire profiling, the study followed T-cell immune reconstitution in a quantitative way in children after TCRalphabeta/CD19-depleted allogeneic hematopoietic cell transplantation. The study at large found these results: About two months after transplant, the apparently early recovery of alphabetaT-cell counts reportedly depended on just several hundred clones that had expanded rapidly and came from non-depleted graft cells. The high TCRbeta diversity at day 60 in some patients was ascribed to recipient T cells and intrathymic progenitors that had survived conditioning. Hyperexpanded clone frequencies declined over subsequent months; after one year, T-cell counts and TCRbeta diversity were mostly attributed to newly produced T cells.

The library relied on PCR. This sample was sequenced with an Illumina HiSeq 2500. To normalize quantification of the TCRbeta repertoire, the TCR libraries were built with molecular barcoding that relied on unique molecular identifiers. TCRdb reanalyzed the raw reads on its own, using fastp at Q25 for trimming and MiXCR for clone calling, and kept in-frame beta chains. Rows with one shared CDR3 protein collapse into an entry with the most common genes and DNA. For this sample the table gives some 260,000 distinct CDR3 sequences, of which approximately 24% were detected only once. The ten most abundant clones make up 4.8% of the sample. The sample's treatment or condition label, in plain terms: allogeneic hematopoietic cell transplantation with graft depleted of TCRalphabeta T cells and CD19 B cells. The transplant recipients were children given TCRalphabeta/CD19-depleted allogeneic hematopoietic cell grafts.

The sequence joins TRBV4-2 to TRBJ2-3, with the D gene not clear enough to name. The sequencing used PBMCs, mostly from graft donor cells, collected 360 days after TCRalphabeta/CD19-depleted stem cell transplant. The sequence was collected from a female patient aged 2-10 years who had a stem cell transplant for congenital amegakaryocytic thrombocytopenia, so the T cells may come from the graft donor. The CDR3 loop reads CGSSPQLSDTQYF. The nucleotides are TGTGGCAGCAGCCCACAGCTGTCAGATACGCAGTATTTT.